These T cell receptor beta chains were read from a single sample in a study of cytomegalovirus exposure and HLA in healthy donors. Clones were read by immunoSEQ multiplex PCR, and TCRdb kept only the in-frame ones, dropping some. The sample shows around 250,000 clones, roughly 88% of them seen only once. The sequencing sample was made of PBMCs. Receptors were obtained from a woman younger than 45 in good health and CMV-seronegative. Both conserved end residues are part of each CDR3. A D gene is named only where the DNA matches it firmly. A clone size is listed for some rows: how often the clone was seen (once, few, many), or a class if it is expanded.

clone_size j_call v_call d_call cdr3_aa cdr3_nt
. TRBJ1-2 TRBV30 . CAWSVVPGAYGYTF TGTGCCTGGAGTGTAGTTCCGGGGGCCTATGGCTACACCTTC
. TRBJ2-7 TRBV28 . CASTRGTGSSYEQYF TGTGCCAGCACCCGGGGAACAGGGAGCTCCTACGAGCAGTACTTC
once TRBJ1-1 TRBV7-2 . CASSLAYEAFF TGTGCCAGCAGCTTAGCCTATGAAGCTTTCTTT
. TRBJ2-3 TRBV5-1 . CASSLMISTDTQYF TGCGCCAGCAGCCTAATGATTAGCACAGATACGCAGTATTTT
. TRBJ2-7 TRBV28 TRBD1 CASSSPGTAVYYEQYF TGTGCCAGCAGTTCGCCTGGGACAGCCGTGTACTACGAGCAGTACTTC
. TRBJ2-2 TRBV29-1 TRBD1 CSGAPTGATGELFF TGCAGCGGGGCCCCTACAGGGGCCACCGGGGAGCTGTTTTTT
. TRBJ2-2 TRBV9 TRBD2 CASSHAAGGRTGELFF TGTGCCAGCAGCCATGCTGCGGGAGGGCGCACCGGGGAGCTGTTTTTT
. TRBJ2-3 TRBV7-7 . CASSLGTATDTQYF TGTGCCAGCAGCTTAGGGACAGCCACAGATACGCAGTATTTT
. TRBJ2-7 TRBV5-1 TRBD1 CASMKGGAPHEQYF TGCGCCAGCATGAAAGGGGGCGCCCCCCACGAGCAGTACTTC
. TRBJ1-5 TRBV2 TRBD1 CASRGVRGPGSNQPQHF TGTGCCAGCAGGGGGGTCAGGGGGCCGGGTAGCAATCAGCCCCAGCATTTT
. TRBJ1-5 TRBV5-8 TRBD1 CASSGGTVFSNQPQHF TGTGCCAGCAGCGGCGGGACAGTCTTTAGCAATCAGCCCCAGCATTTT
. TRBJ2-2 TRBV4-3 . CASSPRGAPVAGDTGELFF TGCGCCAGCAGCCCCCGGGGCGCCCCGGTGGCAGGAGACACCGGGGAGCTGTTTTTT
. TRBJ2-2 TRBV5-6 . CASSLLGKNTGELFF TGTGCCAGCAGCTTGCTAGGGAAAAACACCGGGGAGCTGTTTTTT
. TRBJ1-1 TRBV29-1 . CSVWGQEAFF TGCAGCGTTTGGGGTCAAGAAGCTTTCTTT
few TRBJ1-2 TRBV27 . CASRAGQATNYGYTF TGTGCCAGCAGGGCTGGGCAGGCTACGAACTATGGCTACACCTTC
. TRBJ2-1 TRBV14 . CASSQDKDISYNEQFF TGTGCCAGCAGCCAAGATAAGGATATCTCCTACAATGAGCAGTTCTTC
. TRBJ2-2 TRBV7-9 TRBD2 CASSTLLAGVGSGELFF TGTGCCAGCAGCACCCTACTAGCGGGAGTTGGGTCCGGGGAGCTGTTTTTT
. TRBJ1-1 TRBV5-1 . CASMGDIPEAFF TGCGCCAGCATGGGGGACATTCCTGAAGCTTTCTTT
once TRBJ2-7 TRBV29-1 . CSVEDSDSTSYEQYF TGCAGCGTTGAAGATTCCGACTCCACCTCCTACGAGCAGTACTTC
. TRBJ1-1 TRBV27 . CASSLSGSMNTEAFF TGTGCCAGCAGTTTATCGGGGAGCATGAACACTGAAGCTTTCTTT
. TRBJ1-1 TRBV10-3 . CAISGEGDGTEAFF TGTGCCATCAGTGGAGAAGGGGATGGAACTGAAGCTTTCTTT
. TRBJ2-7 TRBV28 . CASRLGQDRSSYEQYF TGTGCCAGCCGTCTAGGCCAAGACAGGAGCTCCTACGAGCAGTACTTC
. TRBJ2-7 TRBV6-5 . CASSLGQTTTYEQYF TGTGCCAGCAGCCTGGGACAAACGACGACCTACGAGCAGTACTTC
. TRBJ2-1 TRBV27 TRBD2 CASSTSGFLNEQFF TGTGCCAGCAGCACTAGCGGATTCCTCAATGAGCAGTTCTTC
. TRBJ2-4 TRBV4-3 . CASSQDWGKGGDIQYF TGCGCCAGCAGCCAAGACTGGGGGAAGGGCGGGGACATTCAGTACTTC
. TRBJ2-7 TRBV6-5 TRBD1 CASRGTGWNEQYF TGTGCCAGCAGAGGGACAGGGTGGAACGAGCAGTACTTC
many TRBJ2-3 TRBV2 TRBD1 CASSETGITDTQYF TGTGCCAGCAGTGAGACAGGGATCACAGATACGCAGTATTTT
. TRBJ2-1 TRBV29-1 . CSVRSSYNEQFF TGCAGCGTTCGAAGCTCCTACAATGAGCAGTTCTTC
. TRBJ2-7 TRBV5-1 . CASSGGTTYEQYF TGCGCCAGCAGCGGCGGGACAACATACGAGCAGTACTTC
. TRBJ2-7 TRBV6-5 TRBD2 CASSFGLAGVSYEQYF TGTGCCAGCAGTTTTGGACTAGCGGGAGTCTCCTACGAGCAGTACTTC
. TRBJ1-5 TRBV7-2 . CASAKRAGSGNQPQHF TGTGCCAGCGCAAAAAGGGCCGGGTCCGGCAATCAGCCCCAGCATTTT
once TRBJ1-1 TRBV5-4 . CASSGREPTEAFF TGTGCCAGCTCAGGGAGGGAGCCCACTGAAGCTTTCTTT
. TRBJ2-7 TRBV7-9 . CASTLKGGEQYF TGTGCCAGCACTCTCAAGGGAGGCGAGCAGTACTTC
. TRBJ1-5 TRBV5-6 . CASSLAWGDQPQHF TGTGCCAGCAGCTTGGCTTGGGGCGATCAGCCCCAGCATTTT
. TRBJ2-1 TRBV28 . CASSPREQNEQFF TGTGCCAGCAGTCCTCGGGAGCAGAATGAGCAGTTCTTC
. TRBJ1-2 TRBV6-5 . CASRIGARRVGYTF TGTGCCAGCAGAATCGGGGCGCGTCGAGTTGGCTACACCTTC
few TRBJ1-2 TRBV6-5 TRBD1 CASSSLDREYGYTF TGTGCCAGCAGTTCCCTCGACAGGGAGTATGGCTACACCTTC
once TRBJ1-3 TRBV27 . CASSLRGAGNTIYF TGTGCCAGCAGTCTACGTGGGGCTGGAAACACCATATATTTT
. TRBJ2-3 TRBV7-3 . CASSSGLSTDTQYF TGTGCCAGCAGCTCCGGACTGAGCACAGATACGCAGTATTTT
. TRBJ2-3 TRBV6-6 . CASSTGQRTDTQYF TGTGCCAGCAGTACCGGACAGCGCACAGATACGCAGTATTTT
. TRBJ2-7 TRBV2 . CATLKGEAYEQYF TGTGCCACCTTAAAGGGGGAAGCCTACGAGCAGTACTTC
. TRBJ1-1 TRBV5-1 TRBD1 CASSGYRGLDTEAFF TGCGCCAGCAGCGGCTACAGGGGTTTGGACACTGAAGCTTTCTTT
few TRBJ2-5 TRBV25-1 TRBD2 CASSEYRGLAGLEETQYF TGTGCCAGCAGTGAATACAGGGGACTAGCGGGATTGGAAGAGACCCAGTACTTC
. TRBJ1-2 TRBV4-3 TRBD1 CASSPGQGPYGYTF TGCGCCAGCAGCCCTGGACAGGGACCCTATGGCTACACCTTC
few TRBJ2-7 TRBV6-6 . CASSNSYEQYF TGTGCCAGCAGTAACTCCTACGAGCAGTACTTC
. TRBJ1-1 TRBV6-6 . CASRPPNTEAFF TGTGCCAGCAGACCACCGAACACTGAAGCTTTCTTT
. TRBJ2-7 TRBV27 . CASSLFSGMGYEQYF TGTGCCAGCAGTTTATTCTCGGGAATGGGCTACGAGCAGTACTTC
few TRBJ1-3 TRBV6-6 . CASSSSSGNTIYF TGTGCCAGCAGTTCGAGCTCTGGAAACACCATATATTTT
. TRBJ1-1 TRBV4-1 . CASRLSGPGTEAFF TGCGCCAGCAGGTTGTCGGGGCCGGGGACTGAAGCTTTCTTT
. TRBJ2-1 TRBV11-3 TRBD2 CASSSPSLAGGGEQFF TGTGCCAGCAGCTCCCCCTCCCTAGCGGGAGGCGGTGAGCAGTTCTTC
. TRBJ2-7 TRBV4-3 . CASSPNSYLSYEQYF TGCGCCAGCAGCCCCAATTCGTATCTTTCTTACGAGCAGTACTTC
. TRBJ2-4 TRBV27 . CASSYGEWDIQYF TGTGCCAGCAGTTATGGAGAGTGGGACATTCAGTACTTC
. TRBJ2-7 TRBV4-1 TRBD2 CASSQLSGTSGRYEQYF TGCGCCAGCAGCCAACTATCCGGGACTAGCGGGAGGTACGAGCAGTACTTC
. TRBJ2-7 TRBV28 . CASSQVRGTNLAQSSYEQYF TGTGCCAGCAGCCAAGTCAGAGGGACGAACCTAGCGCAATCCTCCTACGAGCAGTACTTC